This T cell receptor (beta chain) was documented in a study of CD8 T cells in Susac syndrome (dated 2019 in TCRdb). Describing the broader study: The study used repertoire sequencing to test whether antigen drove CD8+ T cell activation and differentiation in Susac syndrome.

RNA was extracted with the RNeasy kit and roughly 0.5 to 1 ug was reverse transcribed using random hexamers. The immunoSEQ multiplex PCR assay, which covers 54 Vbeta and 13 Jbeta segments, was used to amplify TCR beta CDR3 regions. PCR amplification bias was corrected by using a synthetic template baseline for primer optimization and computational correction. The authors processed their data as follows. Reads were assigned to V, D and J genes according to IMGT and analyzed in immunoSEQ Analyzer, with only productive sequences retained. Clonality was calculated as one minus the Shannon entropy normalized by log2 of the number of productive unique sequences. For each patient and control, public and private clones were evaluated among the 100 most prevalent clones. A clone was defined as Susac-specific if it was absent from the healthy and MS cohorts, from over 1,000 published viral clones and from other ImmuneACCESS disease sequences. TCRdb handled the public reads itself, with Q25 trimming in fastp and clone calling in MiXCR, and kept productive beta chains. A single entry per CDR3 protein holds the most common genes and DNA from its merged rows. Clone size and V and J calls follow TCRdb, not the original study. The sample table lists approximately 150,000 distinct CDR3 sequences, approximately 95% of them with a count of one. In total, the top ten clones hold about 0.11% of the sample.

The CDR3 starts with the cysteine, ends with the phenylalanine, and has 14 residues. Just the 42-base CDR3 DNA is kept, in frame starting at base 1. Reading the germline V gene (reference sequence) gives CDR1 DFQATT and CDR2 SNEGSKA. V ends up 3 bases short and J 7 bases short, with an unmatched junction base count of 7. General conclusions and limits of the study: The number of individuals in the TCR sequencing and HLA analysis was acknowledged as relatively small.

Comments on this clonotype: Its antigen is currently not known. It has no much larger one-base neighbor in the sample; base qualities were not kept.

Peripheral blood CD8+ and CD4+ T cells from healthy donors, Susac syndrome patients and multiple sclerosis patients were profiled by high-throughput TCR beta sequencing. The multiple sclerosis controls were treatment-naive patients whose relapsing-remitting disease, either stable or active, fulfilled the revised McDonald criteria. Bulk CD8+ and CD4+ T cells were purified magnetically by negative isolation, whereas CD8+ TEMRA cells were enriched by FACS. Blood was collected in EDTA tubes and processed within 24 hours, with PBMCs isolated through density gradient centrifugation. PBMCs intended for TCR sequencing were cryopreserved in liquid nitrogen and thawed later in a water bath at 37 degrees C. The sorted or isolated CD4+, CD8+ and CD8+ TEMRA cells had a purity of 90% or higher.

This TCR came from a human donor with multiple sclerosis. Material for sequencing was CD4+ T cells from PBMCs. The sequence joins TRBV20-1 to TRBJ2-5, and TRBD1 matches 11 of the central bases. The bases are TGCAGTGCTAGGCCCGGACAGGGGGCAAGGACCCAGTACTTC. The resulting protein is CSARPGQGARTQYF.